This T cell receptor (beta chain) came from a study of shared clonotypes between healthy human individuals. For the study at large: A donor's plate count was three for CD4 naive and three for CD4 memory; CD8 naive had two and CD8 memory one. Study observations and caveats: Generation of non-shared clonotypes was less probable than generation of clonotypes shared by all four donors.

About this clone: Its antigen is unknown.

V was clipped by 7 bases and J by 4 bases, with 12 bases between them. The CDR3 loop spans 13 amino acids. Looked up from germline, CDR1 is SNHLY and CDR2 is FYNNEI. Profiled with immunoSEQ multiplex PCR; TCRdb holds only in-frame clones, not every one. The table records 2 million to 2.5 million clones, less than 95% of them present only once. Naive CD8 cells, CD45RO-negative and positively selected for CCR7, excluded terminally differentiated effector memory CD45RA+ cells. This receptor was obtained from a man between 18 and 35 years old in good health. The rearrangement links TRBV2 to TRBJ2-3, with D possibly matching TRBD2 (5 bases). Sequenced: naive CD8+ T cells sorted from blood. The CDR3 sequence: CASTGVRADTQYF. Here the CDR3 DNA reads TGTGCCAGCACCGGGGTGAGGGCAGATACGCAGTATTTT. The whole variable domain, filled in from reference TRBV2 and TRBJ2-3, reads EPEVTQTPSHQVTQMGQEVILRCVPISNHLYFYWYRQILGQKVEFLVSFYNNEISEKSEIFDDQFSVERPDGSNFTLKIRSTKLEDSAMYFCASTGVRADTQYFGPGTRLTVL.